These 21 T cell receptor beta chains were all obtained from the same sample, sequenced in a study of T cell changes during pregnancy in multiple sclerosis. The assay was immunoSEQ multiplex PCR, and TCRdb's table has in-frame clones only and misses some. Altogether 35,000 to 50,000 clones are present, 75% to 95% being singletons, with the ten largest covering approximately 2%. This specimen consisted of CD4+ T cells from peripheral blood mononuclear cells, obtained after pregnancy. These receptors came from a female donor in good health, enrolled as a control in a pregnancy study.

The chain carries TRBV2 and TRBJ2-7; D gene unclear. The germline V and J ends were trimmed by 3 bases and 0 bases, with 3 bases remaining between them. Per the germline V gene, CDR1 is SNHLY and CDR2 is FYNNEI. CDR3 size: 12 residues. The CDR3 DNA follows: TGTGCCAGCAGTGAGGCCTCCTACGAGCAGTACTTC. This gives the protein CASSEASYEQYF.

This sequence joins TRBV14 and TRBJ2-7; TRBD1 agrees at 7 bases. Germline loops: CDR1 SGHDN, CDR2 FVKESK. V lost 6 bases and J lost 2; bases outside the gene matches: 4. The CDR3 length is 13 residues. In nucleotides, the CDR3 is TGTGCCAGCAGGCGAACAGGGGCCTACGAGCAGTACTTC. It specifies CASRRTGAYEQYF.

The V call is TRBV7-8, the J call TRBJ2-3, with 9 positions matching TRBD2. There are 16 residues in the CDR3. The germline CDR1 and CDR2 sequences are SGHVS and FQNEAQ. The J segment lost 4 bases and the V segment lost 1 base, leaving 6 bases of the junction unmatched. The CDR3 DNA sequence: TGTGCCAGCAGCTTAGGAACTAGCGGGTGGTCAGATACGCAGTATTTT. Translation: CASSLGTSGWSDTQYF.

The chain links TRBV7-9 to TRBJ2-6, with D tentatively TRBD2 (6 bases). The length of the CDR3 is 15 residues. CDR1 and CDR2 from the germline V gene are SEHNR and FQNEAQ (reference sequence). V lost 5 bases to trimming and J lost 2 bases, with 10 bases between them. In DNA form, the CDR3 reads TGTGCCAGCAGCGACCGGGAGCCTGGGGCCAACGTCCTGACTTTC. It codes for CASSDREPGANVLTF.

V is TRBV7-6 and J is TRBJ2-5; D gene ambiguous. The germline CDR1 and CDR2 sequences are SGHVS and FNYEAQ. The CDR3 runs to 13 residues. Trimming removed 6 bases from V and 4 bases from J, with 12 bases in between. The CDR3 DNA sequence: TGTGCCAGCAGTATGAGACTCTTAGAGACCCAGTACTTC. Its protein product is CASSMRLLETQYF.

CDR3 protein: CASKGQGHNEQFF. The CDR3 region has the DNA TGTGCCAGTAAGGGGCAGGGGCACAATGAGCAGTTCTTC. The chain combines TRBV19 with TRBJ2-1, with a tentative D call TRBD1 (6 bases). The length of the CDR3 is 13 residues. The V end lost 7 bases, the J end lost 5 bases, and 12 bases lay between the germline ends. Looked up from germline, CDR1 is LNHDA and CDR2 is SQIVND (reference sequence).

The table lists this clone with a few counts. This chain connects TRBV30 to TRBJ2-5, with D possibly TRBD1 on 7 matching bases. CDR1 GTSNPN and CDR2 SVGIG come from the germline V gene (reference sequence). The V end was cut by 2 bases, the J end by 5 bases, with 24 bases between. CDR3 length equals 17 residues. CDR3 amino acids: CAWSTRQGLRRGETQYF. The CDR3 coding sequence is TGTGCCTGGAGTACAAGACAGGGACTTCGCCGTGGGGAGACCCAGTACTTC.

This chain connects TRBV6-1 to TRBJ2-7; 8 positions match TRBD2. The J segment lost 4 bases and the V segment lost 2 bases, leaving 10 bases of the junction unmatched. CDR1 is MNHNS, CDR2 SASEGT, per germline. The CDR3 consists of 16 residues. The chain's CDR3 is CASSELGQRGIYEQYF. The CDR3 bases are TGTGCCAGCAGTGAACTGGGTCAGCGGGGGATTTACGAGCAGTACTTC.

The J gene is TRBJ2-1, the V gene TRBV28, with TRBD2 identical over 14 bases. CDR1 is MDHEN, CDR2 SYDVKM, per germline. V shed 4 bases and J 2 bases; nucleotides not matched to a gene: 1. The length of the CDR3 is 16 residues. This CDR3 is CASSSGLAGAYNEQFF. The CDR3 DNA reads TGTGCCAGCAGTTCGGGACTAGCGGGAGCCTACAATGAGCAGTTCTTC.

The chain has TRBV9 and TRBJ2-7; perhaps TRBD2 as D (5 bases). The V end was cut by 5 bases, the J end by 2 bases, with 14 bases between. The germline gives CDR1 SGDLS, CDR2 YYNGEE. The CDR3 consists of 14 residues. CDR3 DNA: TGTGCCAGCAGTAAGAGCGGCTCGACCTACGAGCAGTACTTC. Translated, it gives CASSKSGSTYEQYF.

The chain is built from TRBV5-6 and TRBJ1-1, with TRBD1 as a possible D gene (5 bases). Trimming left V 0 bases short and J 1 base short, with 10 bases between. The germline gives CDR1 SGHDT, CDR2 YYEEEE. CDR3 size: 15 residues. The CDR3 DNA is TGTGCCAGCAGCTTGGAGGGGCGGAGGAACACTGAAGCTTTCTTT. Its protein product is CASSLEGRRNTEAFF. The full variable domain, in which reference TRBV5-6 and TRBJ1-1 provide the parts outside the CDR3, is DAGVTQSPTHLIKTRGQQVTLRCSPKSGHDTVSWYQQALGQGPQFIFQYYEEEERQRGNFPDRFSGHQFPNYSSELNVNALLLGDSALYLCASSLEGRRNTEAFFGQGTRLTVV.

In DNA, the CDR3 is TGTGCCAGCAGTTTATCGGCCTACGAGCAGTACTTC. Translating gives CASSLSAYEQYF. The J gene is TRBJ2-7, the V gene TRBV28; no clear D gene. V lost 1 base, J lost 2 bases, and 3 bases lay in between. Germline CDR1 MDHEN, CDR2 SYDVKM. This CDR3 has 12 residues. The complete variable domain, with remaining parts taken from reference TRBV28 and TRBJ2-7, reads DVKVTQSSRYLVKRTGEKVFLECVQDMDHENMFWYRQDPGLGLRLIYFSYDVKMKEKGDIPEGYSVSREKKERFSLILESASTNQTSMYLCASSLSAYEQYFGPGTRLTVT.

The CDR3 DNA is TGTGCCAGCAGTTTCGGCAGGGGGTCCTACAATGAGCAGTTCTTC. Its protein product is CASSFGRGSYNEQFF. V and J are TRBV27 and TRBJ2-1, with 7 positions matching TRBD1. V lost 3 bases to trimming and J lost 1 base; unmatched junction nucleotides: 3. CDR1 is MNHEY, CDR2 SMNVEV, per germline (reference sequence). The CDR3 has 15 amino acids.

The chain uses TRBV5-4 and TRBJ1-6; perhaps TRBD1 as D (5 bases). Trimming cost V 0 bases and J 2 bases, with 9 bases left between them. Germline CDR1 reads SGHNT; CDR2 reads YYREEE (reference sequence). The length of the CDR3 is 16 residues. The CDR3 DNA is TGTGCCAGCAGCTTGGGGGGCGGACCCTATAATTCACCCCTCCACTTT. It is translated as CASSLGGGPYNSPLHF.

This clone was observed once. The V gene is TRBV2, the J gene TRBJ1-3, with 8 positions matching TRBD1. V gave up 6 bases and J gave up 4 bases; unmatched junction bases: 11. The length of the CDR3 is 16 residues. Germline V gene sequence: CDR1 SNHLY, CDR2 FYNNEI. Here the CDR3 reads CASRAGQGLSGNTIYF. The CDR3 DNA is TGTGCCAGCAGGGCCGGACAGGGACTATCCGGAAACACCATATATTTT.

The chain is built from TRBV5-4 and TRBJ1-6, with D possibly being TRBD1 (6 bases). The CDR3 length is 13 residues. V was pared by 2 bases and J by 7 bases, with 7 bases between. In germline, CDR1 is SGHNT, CDR2 YYREEE (reference sequence). The CDR3 is CASSLQGNSPLHF. The CDR3 nucleotides are TGTGCCAGCAGCTTACAGGGCAATTCACCCCTCCACTTT.

The chain is built from TRBV28 and TRBJ1-4; possible D gene TRBD1, 5 bases. V was pared by 8 bases and J by 5 bases, with 12 bases between. The CDR3 runs 13 residues. CDR1 is MDHEN and CDR2 is SYDVKM in the germline V gene. This chain's CDR3 is CASLGATNEKLFF. The CDR3 nucleotides are TGTGCCAGCTTAGGGGCGACGAATGAAAAACTGTTTTTT.

The rearrangement links TRBV9 to TRBJ2-2, with TRBD1 identical over 9 bases. The CDR3 loop spans 16 amino acids. Germline CDR1 is SGDLS and CDR2 is YYNGEE. V was clipped by 1 base and J by 3 bases; unmatched bases: 4. The CDR3 region has the DNA TGTGCCAGCAGCGTATCGAGACAGGGGGACACCGGGGAGCTGTTTTTT. Translation gives CASSVSRQGDTGELFF.

The J gene is TRBJ1-1, the V gene TRBV7-3; a possible D gene is TRBD1 (6 bases). The V end was cut by 7 bases, the J end by 1 base, with 13 bases between. This CDR3 has 14 amino acids. The V gene's germline CDR1 is SGHTA and CDR2 FQGTGA. CDR3 region: CASTPGAGNTEAFF. The CDR3 DNA reads TGTGCCAGCACCCCAGGGGCCGGGAACACTGAAGCTTTCTTT.

This chain connects TRBV7-2 to TRBJ1-1, with TRBD1 matching 8 bases. The J segment lost 5 bases and the V segment lost 5 bases, leaving 7 bases of the junction unmatched. Looked up from germline, CDR1 is SGHTA and CDR2 is FQGNSA. This CDR3 is 14 amino acids long. The CDR3 nucleotides read TGTGCCAGCAGCCCAGACAGGGGAGGGACTGAAGCTTTCTTT. This gives the protein CASSPDRGGTEAFF.

V and J are TRBV7-6 and TRBJ2-5; 9 bases align to TRBD2. Per germline, CDR1 SGHVS and CDR2 FNYEAQ. The CDR3 has 15 residues. J was trimmed by 5 bases and V by 5 bases; bases with no gene match: 9. CDR3 protein: CASSRSGGRGETQYF. The CDR3, as DNA: TGTGCCAGCAGCCGTAGCGGGGGCCGGGGGGAGACCCAGTACTTC.